Reported below is one T cell receptor beta chain. Its matching antigen is unknown. This sample was included in a study of cytomegalovirus exposure and HLA in healthy donors. Turning to the study itself: Earlier, 95 million to 130 million unique TCR beta sequences were recovered from approximately 180 million T cells by an analysis. Findings and limits, study-wide: It was reported that TCR beta sequences correctly inferred the HLA-A and HLA-B alleles for most subjects. High sensitivity and specificity were reportedly achieved when the classifier diagnosed cytomegalovirus status.

V was pared by 3 bases and J by 2 bases, with 10 bases of the junction left unmatched. This CDR3 is 16 amino acids long. Germline V CDR1 and CDR2: SGHDT, YYEEEE. The PCR used 60 Vbeta and 13 Jbeta primers. This table comes from immunoSEQ multiplex PCR, and its TCRdb copy is limited to in-frame clones, with some not included. The repertoire holds 100,000 to 150,000 clones, about three quarters seen once, with about 1.9% in the top ten. The chain has TRBV5-6 and TRBJ1-2, with 7 positions matching TRBD1. The source material was PBMCs. The receptor was derived from a man aged 50-60 years in good health and CMV-seronegative. The CDR3 sequence is CASSSWLGQINYGYTF. The CDR3 DNA sequence: TGTGCCAGCAGCTCCTGGTTGGGACAGATAAACTATGGCTACACCTTC. The full variable domain, rest sourced from reference TRBV5-6 and TRBJ1-2, is DAGVTQSPTHLIKTRGQQVTLRCSPKSGHDTVSWYQQALGQGPQFIFQYYEEEERQRGNFPDRFSGHQFPNYSSELNVNALLLGDSALYLCASSSWLGQINYGYTFGSGTRLTVV.